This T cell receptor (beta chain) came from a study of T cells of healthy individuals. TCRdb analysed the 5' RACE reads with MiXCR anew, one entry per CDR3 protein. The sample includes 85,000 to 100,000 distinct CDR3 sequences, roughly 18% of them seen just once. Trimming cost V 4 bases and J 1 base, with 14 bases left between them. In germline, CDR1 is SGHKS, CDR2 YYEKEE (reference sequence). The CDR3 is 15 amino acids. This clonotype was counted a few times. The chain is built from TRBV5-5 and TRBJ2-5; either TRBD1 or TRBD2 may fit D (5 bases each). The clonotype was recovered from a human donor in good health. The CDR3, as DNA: TGTGCCAGCAGCATTCCGGGACGCGGCCAAGAGACCCAGTACTTC. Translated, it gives CASSIPGRGQETQYF.